These T cell receptor beta chains were read from a single sample in a study of T cell responses to AZD1222 COVID-19 vaccine. Profiled with immunoSEQ multiplex PCR; TCRdb holds only in-frame clones, not every one. The sample lists about 130,000 clones, 70% to 90% seen once, with under 2% in the top ten. Sequences were derived from peripheral blood, sampled on day 0 of AZD1222 vaccination. Receptors originate from an adult in good health. The CDR3 runs from the conserved cysteine through the conserved F or W. D genes are given only for firm matches. Some rows have no size entry. The others give once, few or many, or a class for an expanded clone.

d_call	clone_size	v_call	j_call	cdr3_nt	cdr3_aa
TRBD1	once	TRBV5-6	TRBJ2-1	TGTGCCAGCAGTCCTCCGGGACAGCCCTACAATGAGCAGTTCTTC	CASSPPGQPYNEQFF
NA	NA	TRBV6-5	TRBJ2-7	TGTGCCAGCAGTCCCCCTCGGACAGCTTCCTACGAGCAGTACTTC	CASSPPRTASYEQYF
NA	NA	TRBV5-1	TRBJ1-4	TGCGCCAGCAGCTTGGCCCCGGGAGACGAAAAACTGTTTTTT	CASSLAPGDEKLFF
NA	NA	TRBV27	TRBJ1-2	TGTGCCAGCAGTGTCGGGCTCAGGGACCACTATGGCTACACCTTC	CASSVGLRDHYGYTF
NA	NA	TRBV6-5	TRBJ1-5	TGTGCCAGCAGTTACGAGCGGAGAACGCCCCAGCATTTT	CASSYERRTPQHF
NA	NA	TRBV4-2	TRBJ1-2	TGTGCCAGCAGCAGCAGGTCGGTTTATGGCTACACCTTC	CASSSRSVYGYTF
NA	NA	TRBV6-5	TRBJ2-1	TGTGCCAGCAGTAAGGCCGGGAGTCCTTACAATGAGCAGTTCTTC	CASSKAGSPYNEQFF
NA	NA	TRBV19	TRBJ2-5	TGTGCCAGTAGTATAGAGGGGGGCCCGGCGACCCAGTACTTC	CASSIEGGPATQYF
TRBD2	NA	TRBV24-1	TRBJ2-7	TGTGCCACCGGACTAGCGGATGGCGAGCAGTACTTC	CATGLADGEQYF
NA	once	TRBV24-1	TRBJ1-5	TGTGCCACCAGTGACCGCCGAACGGGGACGGGGTCCCAGCATTTT	CATSDRRTGTGSQHF
TRBD2	few	TRBV2	TRBJ2-1	TGTGCCAGCAGCCGCGACGGGAGGCCCTACAATGAGCAGTTCTTC	CASSRDGRPYNEQFF
NA	NA	TRBV5-1	TRBJ2-7	TGCGCCAGCAGCTTGCCGGTAGGGGGGGGGCTCCCCTACGAGCAGTACTTC	CASSLPVGGGLPYEQYF
NA	NA	TRBV29-1	TRBJ2-2	TGCAGCGCCCGAGAGGCTTCAAGCCCCGGGGAGCTGTTTTTT	CSAREASSPGELFF
NA	NA	TRBV25-1	TRBJ1-6	TGTGCCAGCAGTAGCCCGTCGTCCGACGGGGAATATAATTCACCCCTCCACTTT	CASSSPSSDGEYNSPLHF
NA	NA	TRBV7-8	TRBJ1-4	TGTGCCAGCAGCTCATATCCCGGGACTCCAGACTTATGGGGAACTAATGAAAAACTGTTTTTT	CASSSYPGTPDLWGTNEKLFF
TRBD1	NA	TRBV4-1	TRBJ2-1	TGCGCCAGCAGCCAAAACCCGGGACAGGGGTACAATGAGCAGTTCTTC	CASSQNPGQGYNEQFF
NA	NA	TRBV6-5	TRBJ2-1	TGTGCCAGCAGGTCCGGGTGGGTCACGTTCTTC	CASRSGWVTFF
TRBD1	NA	TRBV11-1	TRBJ2-7	TGTGCCAGCAGCGGACCCAGGGGGTTTGACGAGCAGTACTTC	CASSGPRGFDEQYF
NA	NA	TRBV18	TRBJ1-2	TGTGCCAGCTCACCCGATACAAGGAGCTATGGCTACACCTTC	CASSPDTRSYGYTF
NA	NA	TRBV10-1	TRBJ2-1	TGCGCCAGCAGTGAGTGGGACACCCACTCCTACAATGAGCAGTTCTTC	CASSEWDTHSYNEQFF
NA	NA	TRBV5-1	TRBJ2-5	TGCGCCAGCAGCTCCCTGGTTGAGGAGACCCAGTACTTC	CASSSLVEETQYF
NA	NA	TRBV6-4	TRBJ2-7	TGTGCCAGCAGTGACTCCCCCCTGTTGGGCTACTCCTACGAGCAGTACTTC	CASSDSPLLGYSYEQYF
TRBD1	NA	TRBV12-3/TRBV12-4	TRBJ1-1	TGTGCCAGCAGTGTACAGGGGGCGGTCGCTTTCTTT	CASSVQGAVAFF
NA	NA	TRBV3-1/TRBV3-2	TRBJ1-1	TGTGCCAGCAGCCAAGACCGGGCAGCTTTCTTT	CASSQDRAAFF
NA	few	TRBV11-1	TRBJ2-1	TGTGCCAGCAGCTTGCGACTTCGCAATGAGCAGTTCTTC	CASSLRLRNEQFF
NA	NA	TRBV18	TRBJ1-2	TGTGCCAGCTCACCACGGGAGGGGCGGGTCTATGGCTACACCTTC	CASSPREGRVYGYTF
TRBD2	once	TRBV7-3	TRBJ2-1	TGTGCCAGCAGCTTAGAAGGCGGGGGCTCCTACAATGAGCAGTTCTTC	CASSLEGGGSYNEQFF
TRBD1	NA	TRBV19	TRBJ1-2	TGTGCCAGTAGTTCCCTCTTAGGACAGGGGAATGGCTACACCTTC	CASSSLLGQGNGYTF
NA	NA	TRBV5-1	TRBJ1-4	TGCGCCAGCAGCCCGGACATAGGGAATGAAAAACTGTTTTTT	CASSPDIGNEKLFF
TRBD1	NA	TRBV29-1	TRBJ2-7	TGCAGCGTTGCCCCGAAGGGACAGGTCGAGCAGTACTTC	CSVAPKGQVEQYF
TRBD1	NA	TRBV4-2	TRBJ2-3	TGTGCCAGCAGCCCTGAGAACAGGGGCGGAGATACGCAGTATTTT	CASSPENRGGDTQYF
NA	once	TRBV24-1	TRBJ2-1	TGTGCCACCAGTAAAGGTATAACCGAGAAGCAGTTCTTC	CATSKGITEKQFF
NA	NA	TRBV18	TRBJ2-5	TGTGCCAGCTCACCCGGGGCCCGGGAGACCCAGTACTTC	CASSPGARETQYF
TRBD2	NA	TRBV5-1	TRBJ2-7	TGCGCCAGCAGCTTGAGTACTAGCGGGTACGAGCAGTACTTC	CASSLSTSGYEQYF
NA	NA	TRBV12-3/TRBV12-4	TRBJ1-3	TGTGCCAGCAACCACCAGGACGTGGACACCATATATTTT	CASNHQDVDTIYF
TRBD1	NA	TRBV19	TRBJ2-3	TGTGCCAGTAGGGGAGGACAGGGTCGGGCAGATACGCAGTATTTT	CASRGGQGRADTQYF
NA	once	TRBV10-3	TRBJ1-5	TGTGCCATCAGCCGCCTGGACGGTCAGCCCCAGCATTTT	CAISRLDGQPQHF
NA	NA	TRBV21-1	TRBJ1-5	TGTGCCACCTCCGGGACAGGGTCTGGCCAGCCCCAGCATTTT	CATSGTGSGQPQHF
NA	NA	TRBV2	TRBJ2-2	TGTGCCAGCAGTGAAGCAGGGTTGCGACGGCCCCCCGGGGAGCTGTTTTTT	CASSEAGLRRPPGELFF